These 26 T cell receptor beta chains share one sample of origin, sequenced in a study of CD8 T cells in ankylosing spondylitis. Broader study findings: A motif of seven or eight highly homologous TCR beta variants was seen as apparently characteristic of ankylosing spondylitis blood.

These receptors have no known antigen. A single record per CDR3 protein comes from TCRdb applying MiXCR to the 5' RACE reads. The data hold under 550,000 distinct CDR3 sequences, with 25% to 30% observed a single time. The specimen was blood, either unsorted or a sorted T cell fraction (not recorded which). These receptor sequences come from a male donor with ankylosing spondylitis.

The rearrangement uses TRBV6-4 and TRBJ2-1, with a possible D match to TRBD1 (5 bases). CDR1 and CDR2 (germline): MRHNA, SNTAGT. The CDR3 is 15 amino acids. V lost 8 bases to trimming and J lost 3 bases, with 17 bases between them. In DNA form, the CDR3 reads TGTGCCAGCCGCCTTCGAGACAGCCACTACAATGAGCAGTTCTTC. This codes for CASRLRDSHYNEQFF.

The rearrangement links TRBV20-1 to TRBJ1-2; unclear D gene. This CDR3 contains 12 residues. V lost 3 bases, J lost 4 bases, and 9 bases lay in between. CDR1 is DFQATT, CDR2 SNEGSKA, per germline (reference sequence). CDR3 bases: TGCAGTGCTAGTCATTCGACCTATGGCTACACCTTC. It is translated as CSASHSTYGYTF.

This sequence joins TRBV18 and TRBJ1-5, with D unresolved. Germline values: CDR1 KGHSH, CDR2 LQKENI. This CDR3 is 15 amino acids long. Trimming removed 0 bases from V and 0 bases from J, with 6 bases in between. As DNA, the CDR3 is TGTGCCAGCTCACCACCGGGTTATAGCAATCAGCCCCAGCATTTT. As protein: CASSPPGYSNQPQHF. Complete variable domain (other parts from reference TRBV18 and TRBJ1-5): NAGVMQNPRHLVRRRGQEARLRCSPMKGHSHVYWYRQLPEEGLKFMVYLQKENIIDESGMPKERFSAEFPKEGPSILRIQQVVRGDSAAYFCASSPPGYSNQPQHFGDGTRLSIL.

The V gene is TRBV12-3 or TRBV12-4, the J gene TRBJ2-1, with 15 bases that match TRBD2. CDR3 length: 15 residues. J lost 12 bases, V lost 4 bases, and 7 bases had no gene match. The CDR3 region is CASSSPGLAGGSQFF. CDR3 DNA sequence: TGTGCCAGCAGTTCGCCGGGACTAGCGGGAGGATCGCAGTTCTTC.

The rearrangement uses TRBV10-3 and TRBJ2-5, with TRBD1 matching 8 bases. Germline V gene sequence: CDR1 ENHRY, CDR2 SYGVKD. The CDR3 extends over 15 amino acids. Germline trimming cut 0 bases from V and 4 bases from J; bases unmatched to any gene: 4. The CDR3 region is CAISESLQGGETQYF. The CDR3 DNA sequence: TGTGCCATCAGTGAGTCGTTACAGGGGGGAGAGACCCAGTACTTC.

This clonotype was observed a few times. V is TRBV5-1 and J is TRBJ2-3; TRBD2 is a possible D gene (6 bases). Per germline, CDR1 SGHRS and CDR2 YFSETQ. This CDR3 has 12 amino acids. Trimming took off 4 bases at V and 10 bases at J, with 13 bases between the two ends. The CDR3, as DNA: TGCGCCAGCAGCCCCTGGCGGGACGCGCAGTATTTT. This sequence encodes CASSPWRDAQYF.

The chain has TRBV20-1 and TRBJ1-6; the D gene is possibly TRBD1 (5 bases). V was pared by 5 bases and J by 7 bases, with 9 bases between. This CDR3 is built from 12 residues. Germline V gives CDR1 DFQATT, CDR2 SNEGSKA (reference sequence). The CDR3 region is CSARGGNSPLHF. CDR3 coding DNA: TGCAGTGCTCGTGGGGGGAATTCACCCCTCCACTTT.

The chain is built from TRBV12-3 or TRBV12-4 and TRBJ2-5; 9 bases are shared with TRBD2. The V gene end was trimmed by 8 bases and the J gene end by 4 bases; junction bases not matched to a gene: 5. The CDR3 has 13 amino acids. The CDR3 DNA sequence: TGTGCCAGCGGGACTAGCCTTTCAGAGACCCAGTACTTC. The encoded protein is CASGTSLSETQYF.

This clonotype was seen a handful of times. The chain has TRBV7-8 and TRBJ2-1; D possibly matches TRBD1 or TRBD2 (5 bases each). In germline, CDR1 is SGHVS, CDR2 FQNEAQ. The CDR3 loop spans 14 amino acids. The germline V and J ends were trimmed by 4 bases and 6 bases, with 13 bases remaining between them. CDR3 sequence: CASSWDLETNEQFF. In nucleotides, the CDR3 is TGTGCCAGCAGCTGGGACCTAGAGACCAATGAGCAGTTCTTC.

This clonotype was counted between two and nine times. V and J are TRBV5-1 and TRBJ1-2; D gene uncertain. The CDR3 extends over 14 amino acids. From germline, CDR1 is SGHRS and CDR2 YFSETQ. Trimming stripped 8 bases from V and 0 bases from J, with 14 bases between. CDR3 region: CARASIEANYGYTF. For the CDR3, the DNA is TGCGCCAGGGCCTCGATCGAAGCTAACTATGGCTACACCTTC.

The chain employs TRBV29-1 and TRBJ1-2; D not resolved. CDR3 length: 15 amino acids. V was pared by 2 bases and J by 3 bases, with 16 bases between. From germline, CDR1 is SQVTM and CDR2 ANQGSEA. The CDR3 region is CSVEKRAGFDYGYTF. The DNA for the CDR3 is TGCAGCGTTGAAAAAAGGGCAGGCTTTGACTATGGCTACACCTTC.

The CDR3 bases are TGTGCCAGCAGTTTACGGAACAACAATCAGCCCCAGCATTTT. This codes for CASSLRNNNQPQHF. The V and J genes are TRBV12-3 or TRBV12-4 and TRBJ1-5; D unresolved. The germline V and J ends were trimmed by 2 bases and 3 bases, with 8 bases remaining between them. CDR3 length: 14 amino acids.

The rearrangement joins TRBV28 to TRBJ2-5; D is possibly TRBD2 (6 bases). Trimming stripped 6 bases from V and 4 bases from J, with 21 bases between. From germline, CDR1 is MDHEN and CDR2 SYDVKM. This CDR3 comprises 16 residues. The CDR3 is CASSRWGLQRTETQYF. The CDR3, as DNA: TGTGCCAGCAGCCGATGGGGACTCCAAAGGACAGAGACCCAGTACTTC.

CDR3 amino acids: CSARHTTSGDNEQFF. In nucleotides, the CDR3 is TGCAGTGCTAGACACACGACTAGCGGGGACAATGAGCAGTTCTTC. This sequence joins TRBV20-1 and TRBJ2-1, with 11 bases identical to TRBD2. CDR1 and CDR2 (germline): DFQATT, SNEGSKA (reference sequence). The J segment lost 5 bases and the V segment lost 2 bases, leaving 5 bases of the junction unmatched. The CDR3 sequence is 15 residues long.

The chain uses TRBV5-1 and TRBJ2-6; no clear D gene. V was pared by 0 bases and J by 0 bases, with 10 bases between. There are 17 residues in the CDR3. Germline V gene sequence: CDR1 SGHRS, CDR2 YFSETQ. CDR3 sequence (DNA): TGCGCCAGCAGCTTGGGACCCACGAACTCTGGGGCCAACGTCCTGACTTTC. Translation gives CASSLGPTNSGANVLTF.

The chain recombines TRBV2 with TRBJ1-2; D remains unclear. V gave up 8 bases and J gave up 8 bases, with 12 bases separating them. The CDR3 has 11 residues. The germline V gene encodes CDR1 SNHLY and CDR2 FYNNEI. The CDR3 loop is CASHYSGGYTF. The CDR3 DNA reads TGTGCCAGCCACTACTCGGGCGGCTACACCTTC.

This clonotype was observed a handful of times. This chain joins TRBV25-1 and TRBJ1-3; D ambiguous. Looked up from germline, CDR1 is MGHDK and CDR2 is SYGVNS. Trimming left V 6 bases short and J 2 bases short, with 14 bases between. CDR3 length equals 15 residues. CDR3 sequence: CASSPSGVTGNTIYF. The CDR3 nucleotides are TGTGCCAGCAGCCCTAGTGGAGTAACTGGAAACACCATATATTTT.

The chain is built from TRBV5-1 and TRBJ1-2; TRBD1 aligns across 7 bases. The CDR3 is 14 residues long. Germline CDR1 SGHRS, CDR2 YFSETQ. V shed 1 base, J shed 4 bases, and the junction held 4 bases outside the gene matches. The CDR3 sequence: CASSLIHRGYGYTF. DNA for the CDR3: TGCGCCAGCAGCTTGATCCACAGGGGCTATGGCTACACCTTC.

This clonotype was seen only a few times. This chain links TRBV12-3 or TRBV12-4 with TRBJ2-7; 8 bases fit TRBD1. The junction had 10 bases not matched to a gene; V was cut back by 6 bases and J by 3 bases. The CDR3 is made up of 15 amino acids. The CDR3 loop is CASSPQGAVGYEQYF. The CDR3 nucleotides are TGTGCCAGCAGCCCCCAGGGGGCGGTTGGCTACGAGCAGTACTTC.

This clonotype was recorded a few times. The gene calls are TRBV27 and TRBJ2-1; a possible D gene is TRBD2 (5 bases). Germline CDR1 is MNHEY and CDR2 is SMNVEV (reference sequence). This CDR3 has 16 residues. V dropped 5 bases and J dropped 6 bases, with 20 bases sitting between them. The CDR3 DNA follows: TGTGCCAGCAGTCCTCATACCCCTACTAGTAGCAATGAGCAGTTCTTC. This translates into CASSPHTPTSSNEQFF.

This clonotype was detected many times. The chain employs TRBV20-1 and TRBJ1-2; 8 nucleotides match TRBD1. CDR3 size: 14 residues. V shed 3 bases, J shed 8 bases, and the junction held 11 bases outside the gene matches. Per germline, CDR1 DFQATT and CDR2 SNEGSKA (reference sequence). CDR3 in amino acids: CSASRQGISYGYTF. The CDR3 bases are TGCAGTGCTAGTAGACAGGGGATATCCTACGGCTACACCTTC.

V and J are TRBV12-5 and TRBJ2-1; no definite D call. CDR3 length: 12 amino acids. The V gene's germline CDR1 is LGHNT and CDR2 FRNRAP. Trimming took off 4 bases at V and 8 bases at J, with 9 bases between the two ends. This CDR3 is CASGSSSDEQFF. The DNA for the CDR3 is TGTGCTAGTGGTTCGTCTTCCGATGAGCAGTTCTTC. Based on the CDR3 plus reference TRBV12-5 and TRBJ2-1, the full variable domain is DARVTQTPRHKVTEMGQEVTMRCQPILGHNTVFWYRQTMMQGLELLAYFRNRAPLDDSGMPKDRFSAEMPDATLATLKIQPSEPRDSAVYFCASGSSSDEQFFGPGTRLTVL.

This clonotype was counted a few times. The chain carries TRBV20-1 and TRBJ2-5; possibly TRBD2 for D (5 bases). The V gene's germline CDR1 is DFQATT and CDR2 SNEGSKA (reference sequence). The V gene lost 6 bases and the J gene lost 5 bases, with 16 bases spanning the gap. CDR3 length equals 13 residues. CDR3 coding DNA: TGCAGTGCCCCCCTCACTAGTCTCGAGACCCAGTACTTC. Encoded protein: CSAPLTSLETQYF.

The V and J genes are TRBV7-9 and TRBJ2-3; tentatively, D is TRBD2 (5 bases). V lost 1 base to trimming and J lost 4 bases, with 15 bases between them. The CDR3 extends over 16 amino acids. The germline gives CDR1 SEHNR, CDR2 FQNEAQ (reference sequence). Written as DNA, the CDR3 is TGTGCCAGCAGCTTAGAATCGTTCTCGGGGTCAGATACGCAGTATTTT. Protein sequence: CASSLESFSGSDTQYF.

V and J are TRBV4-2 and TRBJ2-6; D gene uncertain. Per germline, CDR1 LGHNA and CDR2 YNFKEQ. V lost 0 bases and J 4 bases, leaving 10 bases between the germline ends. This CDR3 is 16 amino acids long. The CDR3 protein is CASSQDPGGGANVLTF. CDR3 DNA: TGTGCCAGCAGCCAAGATCCGGGCGGAGGGGCCAACGTCCTGACTTTC.

For the CDR3, the DNA is TGTGCCTGGAGTGTAGGGGGCCGGACTGAAGCTTTCTTT. This translates into CAWSVGGRTEAFF. V and J are TRBV30 and TRBJ1-1; 7 positions match TRBD1. The V and J ends lost 0 bases and 5 bases, in that order; junction bases with no gene match: 3. Germline V gives CDR1 GTSNPN, CDR2 SVGIG (reference sequence). The length of the CDR3 is 13 residues.